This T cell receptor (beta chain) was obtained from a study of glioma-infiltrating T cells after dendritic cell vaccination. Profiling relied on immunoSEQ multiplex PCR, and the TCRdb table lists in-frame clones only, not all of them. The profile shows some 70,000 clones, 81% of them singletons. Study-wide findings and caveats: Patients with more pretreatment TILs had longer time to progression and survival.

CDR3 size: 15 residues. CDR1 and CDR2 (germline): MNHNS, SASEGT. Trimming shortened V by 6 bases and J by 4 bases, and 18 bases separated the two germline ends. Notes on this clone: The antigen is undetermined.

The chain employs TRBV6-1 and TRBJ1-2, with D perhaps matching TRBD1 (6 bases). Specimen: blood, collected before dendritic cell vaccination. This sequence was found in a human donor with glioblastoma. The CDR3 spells CASRTGMTSGYGYTF. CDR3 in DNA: TGTGCCAGCAGAACAGGGATGACCTCTGGCTATGGCTACACCTTC.